This T cell receptor beta chain stems from a study of T cell changes during pregnancy in multiple sclerosis. Clones were sequenced by immunoSEQ multiplex PCR, and TCRdb holds only the in-frame ones, with some missing. This sample carries tens of thousands of clones, 92% of them seen once, and the ten largest clones take 0.15% to 0.2%. Trimming shortened V by 2 bases and J by 0 bases, and 8 bases separated the two germline ends. Germline CDR1 and CDR2: SGHDN and FVKESK. The CDR3 covers 14 residues. The source was CD4+ T cells from peripheral blood mononuclear cells, collected in the second trimester of pregnancy. The chain joins TRBV14 to TRBJ2-7; no clear D gene. This clonotype was sampled from a female donor with multiple sclerosis, enrolled in a pregnancy study. The CDR3 reads CASSQFPSSYEQYF. Here the CDR3 DNA reads TGTGCCAGCAGCCAATTTCCTTCCTCCTACGAGCAGTACTTC.